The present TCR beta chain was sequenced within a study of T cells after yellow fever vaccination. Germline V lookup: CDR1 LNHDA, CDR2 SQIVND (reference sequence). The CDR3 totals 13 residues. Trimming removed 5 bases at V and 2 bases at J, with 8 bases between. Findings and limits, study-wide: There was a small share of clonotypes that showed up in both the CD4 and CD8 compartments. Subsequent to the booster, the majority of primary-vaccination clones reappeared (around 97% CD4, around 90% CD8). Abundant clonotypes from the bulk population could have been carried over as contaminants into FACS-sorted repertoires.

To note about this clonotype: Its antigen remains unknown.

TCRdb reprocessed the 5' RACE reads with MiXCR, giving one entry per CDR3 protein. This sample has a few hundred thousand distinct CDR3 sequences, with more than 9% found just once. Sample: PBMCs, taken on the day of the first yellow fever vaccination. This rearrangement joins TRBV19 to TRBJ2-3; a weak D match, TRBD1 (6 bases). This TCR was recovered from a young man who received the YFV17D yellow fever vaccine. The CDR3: CASSAGATDTQYF. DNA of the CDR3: TGTGCCAGTAGTGCAGGGGCCACAGATACGCAGTATTTT. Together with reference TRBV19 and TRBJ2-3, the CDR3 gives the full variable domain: DGGITQSPKYLFRKEGQNVTLSCEQNLNHDAMYWYRQDPGQGLRLIYYSQIVNDFQKGDIAEGYSVSREKKESFPLTVTSAQKNPTAFYLCASSAGATDTQYFGPGTRLTVL.